The 25 T cell receptor beta chains below were found in one sample sequenced in a study of blood T cell repertoires in COVID-19. TCRdb keeps only in-frame clones here, not all; method: immunoSEQ multiplex PCR. The sample shows about 310,000 clones, roughly 90% of them seen only once. Sequences were obtained from peripheral blood. These receptors all come from a woman aged 40-49 years with COVID-19, enrolled during active disease.

The CDR3 DNA reads as TGTGCCATCAGTGATCCCCAGCGGGAGGGCCGCACCGGGGAGCTGTTTTTT. It codes for CAISDPQREGRTGELFF. This chain joins TRBV10-3 and TRBJ2-2, with 10 positions matching TRBD2. V lost 3 bases and J lost 4; bases outside the gene matches: 8. Germline values: CDR1 ENHRY, CDR2 SYGVKD. The CDR3 is 17 amino acids.

The chain recombines TRBV18 with TRBJ1-1, with D possibly matching TRBD1 (5 bases). The length of the CDR3 is 14 residues. The germline gives CDR1 KGHSH, CDR2 LQKENI. Trimming removed 2 bases at V and 4 bases at J, with 11 bases between. The CDR3: CASSPGRVGTEAFF. CDR3 DNA: TGTGCCAGCTCACCAGGCAGGGTGGGCACTGAAGCTTTCTTT.

The V call is TRBV6-2 or TRBV6-3, the J call TRBJ1-5; tentative D call: TRBD1 (5 bases). Germline CDR1 reads MNHEY; CDR2 reads SVGEGT. The CDR3 extends over 12 amino acids. Trimming cost V 5 bases and J 7 bases, with 9 bases left between them. The CDR3 spells CASSPRAQPQHF. The CDR3 coding sequence is TGTGCCAGCAGTCCCAGGGCGCAGCCCCAGCATTTT.

The chain employs TRBV4-2 and TRBJ2-1; 11 bases line up with TRBD2. This CDR3 spans 16 amino acids. V shed 3 bases, J shed 5 bases, and the junction held 6 bases outside the gene matches. Germline assignment: CDR1 LGHNA and CDR2 YNFKEQ. CDR3 residues: CASSQDSGGENNEQFF. In DNA form, the CDR3 reads TGTGCCAGCAGCCAGGATAGCGGGGGGGAAAACAATGAGCAGTTCTTC.

This chain links TRBV9 with TRBJ1-3; weak D call: TRBD1 (6 bases). The V gene lost 3 bases and the J gene lost 4 bases, with 14 bases spanning the gap. The CDR3 consists of 15 residues. Per germline, CDR1 SGDLS and CDR2 YYNGEE. The CDR3 nucleotides read TGTGCCAGCAGCGGTACCACAGGGCCGGGAAACACCATATATTTT. Residues: CASSGTTGPGNTIYF.

The chain combines TRBV27 with TRBJ2-3; no definite D call. The CDR3 covers 14 residues. Trimming left V 2 bases short and J 6 bases short, with 12 bases between. From germline, CDR1 is MNHEY and CDR2 SMNVEV (reference sequence). The CDR3 is CASSLNFRDDTQYF. The CDR3 nucleotides read TGTGCCAGCAGTTTAAATTTCCGCGATGATACGCAGTATTTT.

This chain uses TRBV15 with TRBJ2-7; tentatively, D is TRBD1 (6 bases). The CDR3 has 15 residues. In germline, CDR1 is LNHNV, CDR2 YYDKDF (reference sequence). Trimming pared 5 bases from V and 7 bases from J, leaving 21 bases between. The CDR3 coding sequence is TGTGCCACCAGCTCAAGGTCAGGGGACCCTGGGGAGCAGTACTTC. This gives the protein CATSSRSGDPGEQYF.

The genes are TRBV5-8 and TRBJ2-5, with 9 bases lining up with TRBD1. Germline CDR1 and CDR2: SGHTS and YDEGEE. The CDR3 contains 17 residues. The V and J ends lost 4 bases and 4 bases, in that order; junction bases with no gene match: 14. The CDR3 sequence is CASSTGGQGSFGETQYF. The CDR3 bases are TGTGCCAGCAGCACGGGAGGACAGGGGAGCTTTGGAGAGACCCAGTACTTC.

The V call is TRBV18, the J call TRBJ1-5, with D possibly matching TRBD1 (6 bases). This CDR3 has 17 amino acids. Trimming took off 2 bases at V and 1 base at J, with 15 bases between the two ends. Germline loops: CDR1 KGHSH, CDR2 LQKENI. The CDR3 protein is CASSPLSGEGSNQPQHF. CDR3 in DNA: TGTGCCAGCTCACCATTGTCAGGGGAAGGGAGCAATCAGCCCCAGCATTTT.

The chain carries TRBV7-9 and TRBJ1-6; D might be TRBD1 (5 bases). The CDR3 sequence is 12 residues long. V gave up 1 base and J gave up 14 bases, with 9 bases separating them. CDR1 is SEHNR and CDR2 is FQNEAQ in the germline V gene (reference sequence). Here the CDR3 reads CASSLVGGTLHF. The CDR3 region has the DNA TGTGCCAGCAGCTTAGTTGGGGGGACCCTCCACTTT.

The CDR3 protein is CASSLEGTADTEAFF. CDR3 DNA: TGCGCCAGCAGCTTGGAGGGGACAGCCGACACTGAAGCTTTCTTT. The gene calls are TRBV5-1 and TRBJ1-1; 7 nucleotides agree with TRBD1. Germline lookup yields CDR1 SGHRS and CDR2 YFSETQ. This CDR3 is 15 amino acids long. J lost 3 bases, V lost 0 bases, and 5 bases had no gene match.

The J gene is TRBJ2-2, the V gene TRBV18, with 11 bases fitting TRBD1. This CDR3 is 17 amino acids long. CDR1 KGHSH and CDR2 LQKENI come from the germline V gene. V shed 0 bases, J shed 5 bases, and the junction held 5 bases outside the gene matches. The CDR3 DNA sequence: TGTGCCAGCTCACCACCGATCGGGACAGGGGGTACCGGGGAGCTGTTTTTT. Its protein product is CASSPPIGTGGTGELFF.

This chain connects TRBV6-2 or TRBV6-3 to TRBJ1-4; weak D call: TRBD1 (5 bases). Per germline, CDR1 MNHEY and CDR2 SVGEGT. The CDR3 spans 12 residues. Trimming took 6 bases from V and 8 from J, leaving 10 bases between them. The CDR3 DNA sequence: TGTGCCAGCAGCCAGGGAGAGGAAAAACTGTTTTTT. Translating it yields CASSQGEEKLFF.

V gene TRBV27 combines with J gene TRBJ2-1; 8 nucleotides match TRBD1. The CDR3 runs 14 residues. In germline, CDR1 is MNHEY, CDR2 SMNVEV (reference sequence). J was trimmed by 6 bases and V by 6 bases; bases with no gene match: 7. CDR3 DNA: TGTGCCAGCAGAAGGTTACAGGGGGGCAATGAGCAGTTCTTC. Amino acids: CASRRLQGGNEQFF.

In this sample, this clone turned up once. Compared with germline, one end of the junction differs, possibly owing to a read error. The CDR3 DNA is TGTGCCAGCAGCTCCCGACTAGCGGGGGGTCTGATCTTC. Its translation: CASSSRLAGGLIF. The chain combines TRBV7-2 with TRBJ2-1; TRBD2 matches at 13 bases. Germline V gives CDR1 SGHTA, CDR2 FQGNSA. The CDR3 runs to 13 residues.

The chain is built from TRBV18 and TRBJ1-3; TRBD1 matches at 10 bases. Losses at the gene ends were 6 bases for V and 4 bases for J; bases not matched to a gene: 12. Germline CDR1 is KGHSH and CDR2 is LQKENI. The CDR3 runs 17 residues. The CDR3 loop reads CASSPTPGTGVGNTIYF. Written as DNA, the CDR3 is TGTGCCAGCTCCCCGACCCCCGGGACAGGGGTCGGAAACACCATATATTTT.

This chain links TRBV28 with TRBJ2-7; 7 positions agree with TRBD2. The length of the CDR3 is 16 residues. The germline V gene has CDR1 MDHEN and CDR2 SYDVKM. The V gene end was trimmed by 6 bases and the J gene end by 0 bases; junction bases not matched to a gene: 11. This chain's CDR3 is CASRDSSGWSSYEQYF. Written as DNA, the CDR3 is TGTGCCAGCAGAGATTCTAGCGGATGGAGCTCCTACGAGCAGTACTTC.

This clone has a single count. The CDR3: CASSRAQQGQETQYF. CDR3 coding DNA: TGTGCCAGCTCCCGGGCCCAACAGGGACAAGAGACCCAGTACTTC. The chain is built from TRBV18 and TRBJ2-5; D possibly corresponds to TRBD1 (6 bases). Germline CDR1 is KGHSH and CDR2 is LQKENI. Trimming cost V 6 bases and J 2 bases, with 16 bases left between them. The CDR3 contains 15 residues.

The chain combines TRBV6-2 or TRBV6-3 with TRBJ2-7; D is ambiguous. This CDR3 has 12 amino acids. The germline V and J ends were trimmed by 5 bases and 2 bases, with 7 bases remaining between them. In germline, CDR1 is MNHEY, CDR2 SVGEGT. DNA of the CDR3: TGTGCCAGCAGTCAAAGCGCCTACGAGCAGTACTTC. Translating gives CASSQSAYEQYF.

The chain uses TRBV28 and TRBJ1-1; 8 nucleotides align to TRBD1. V lost 5 bases, J lost 2 bases, and 10 bases stayed unmatched. Germline V CDR1 and CDR2: MDHEN, SYDVKM. The CDR3 covers 16 residues. Here the CDR3 reads CASSLRQGTLNTEAFF. The CDR3 nucleotides read TGTGCCAGCAGTCTCCGACAGGGGACCTTAAACACTGAAGCTTTCTTT.

The chain joins TRBV4-3 to TRBJ1-1; D gene uncertain. The ends were cut back, 0 bases at V and 0 bases at J, with 5 bases in the middle. The CDR3 contains 14 residues. CDR1 and CDR2 from the germline V gene are LGHNA and YSLEER. CDR3 sequence: CASSQDPMNTEAFF. The CDR3 DNA reads TGCGCCAGCAGCCAAGACCCCATGAACACTGAAGCTTTCTTT.

Only a few counts were recorded for this clone. This chain uses TRBV28 with TRBJ1-4, with 8 bases matching TRBD1. V was pared by 1 base and J by 6 bases, with 4 bases of the junction left unmatched. From germline, CDR1 is MDHEN and CDR2 SYDVKM. This CDR3 comprises 15 residues. The CDR3 bases are TGTGCCAGCAGTTTATCAACAGGGGGGGATGAAAAACTGTTTTTT. Translated: CASSLSTGGDEKLFF.

The chain employs TRBV25-1 and TRBJ1-3; maybe TRBD1 (6 bases). This CDR3 is built from 16 residues. Germline V gene data show CDR1 as MGHDK and CDR2 as SYGVNS. V was trimmed by 4 bases and J by 0 bases, leaving 13 bases between them. In DNA, the CDR3 is TGTGCCAGCAGTGGGGGGCAGCCGATCTCTGGAAACACCATATATTTT. Translated, it gives CASSGGQPISGNTIYF.

The rearrangement uses TRBV7-8 and TRBJ2-3, with TRBD2 matching over 8 bases. V trimming: 1 base; J trimming: 6 bases; junction bases outside the gene matches: 3. CDR3 size: 14 residues. Looked up from germline, CDR1 is SGHVS and CDR2 is FQNEAQ. The CDR3 sequence is CASSLELAADTQYF. The CDR3, as DNA: TGTGCCAGCAGCTTAGAACTAGCGGCGGATACGCAGTATTTT.

The V gene is TRBV4-3, the J gene TRBJ2-7; D is unresolved. The CDR3 runs to 13 residues. Trimming removed 1 base at V and 2 bases at J, with 6 bases between. Per germline, CDR1 LGHNA and CDR2 YSLEER. CDR3 protein: CASSQVGAYEQYF. CDR3 nucleotides: TGCGCCAGCAGCCAAGTCGGTGCCTACGAGCAGTACTTC.